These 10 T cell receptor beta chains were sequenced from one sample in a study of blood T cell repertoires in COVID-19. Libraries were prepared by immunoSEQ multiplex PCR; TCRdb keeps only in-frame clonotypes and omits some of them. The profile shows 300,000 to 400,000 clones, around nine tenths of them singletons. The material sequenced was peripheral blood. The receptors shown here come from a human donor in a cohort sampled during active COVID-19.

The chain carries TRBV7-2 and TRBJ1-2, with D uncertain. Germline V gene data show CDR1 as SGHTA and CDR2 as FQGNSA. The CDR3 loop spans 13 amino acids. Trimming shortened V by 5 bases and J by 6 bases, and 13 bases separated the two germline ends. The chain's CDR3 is CASSPDPRDGYTF. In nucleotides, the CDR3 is TGTGCCAGCAGCCCCGACCCTCGGGATGGCTACACCTTC.

The CDR3 loop is CASRTGGGNGYTF. CDR3 bases: TGCGCCAGCAGAACCGGCGGGGGTAATGGCTACACCTTC. This chain uses TRBV5-1 with TRBJ1-2; possibly TRBD1 for D (5 bases). The V end lost 5 bases, the J end lost 6 bases, and 14 bases lay between the germline ends. The CDR3 is made up of 13 amino acids. Germline V gene data show CDR1 as SGHRS and CDR2 as YFSETQ.

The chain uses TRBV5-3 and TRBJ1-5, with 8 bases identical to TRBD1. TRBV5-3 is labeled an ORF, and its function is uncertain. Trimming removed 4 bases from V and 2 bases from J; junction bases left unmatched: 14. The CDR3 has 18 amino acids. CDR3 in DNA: TGTGCCAGAAGCCCGACAGGGGTTTTTAGGGTTGGCAATCAGCCCCAGCATTTT. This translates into CARSPTGVFRVGNQPQHF.

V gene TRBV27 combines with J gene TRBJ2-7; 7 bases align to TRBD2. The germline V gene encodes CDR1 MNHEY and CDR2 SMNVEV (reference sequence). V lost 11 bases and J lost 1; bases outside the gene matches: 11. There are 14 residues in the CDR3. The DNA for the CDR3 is TGTGCCGGGGGGGGGAGCCGGTATTCCTACGAGCAGTACTTC. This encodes CAGGGSRYSYEQYF.

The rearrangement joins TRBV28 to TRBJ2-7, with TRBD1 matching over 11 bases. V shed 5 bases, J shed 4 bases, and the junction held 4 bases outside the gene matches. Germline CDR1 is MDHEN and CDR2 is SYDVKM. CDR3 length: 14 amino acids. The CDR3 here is CASSARDRGYEQYF. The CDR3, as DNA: TGTGCCAGCAGTGCGAGGGACAGGGGGTACGAGCAGTACTTC.

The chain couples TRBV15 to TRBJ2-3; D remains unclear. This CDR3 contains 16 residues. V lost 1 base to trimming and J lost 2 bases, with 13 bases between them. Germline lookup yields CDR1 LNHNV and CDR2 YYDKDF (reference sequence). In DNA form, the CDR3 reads TGTGCCACCAGCAGAGGACGTGGCGGTAACACAGATACGCAGTATTTT. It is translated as CATSRGRGGNTDTQYF.

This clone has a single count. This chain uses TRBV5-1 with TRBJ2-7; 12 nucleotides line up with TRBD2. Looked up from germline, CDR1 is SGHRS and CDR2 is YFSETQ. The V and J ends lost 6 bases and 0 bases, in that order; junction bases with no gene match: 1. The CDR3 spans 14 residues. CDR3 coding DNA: TGCGCCAGCAAGACTAGCGGGAGCTCCTACGAGCAGTACTTC. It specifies CASKTSGSSYEQYF.

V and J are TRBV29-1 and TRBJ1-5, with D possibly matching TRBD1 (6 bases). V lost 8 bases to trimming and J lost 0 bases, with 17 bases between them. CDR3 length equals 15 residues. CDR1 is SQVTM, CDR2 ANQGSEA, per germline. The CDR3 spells CSPSPGVLSNQPQHF. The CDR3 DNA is TGCAGCCCATCACCAGGGGTTCTTAGCAATCAGCCCCAGCATTTT.

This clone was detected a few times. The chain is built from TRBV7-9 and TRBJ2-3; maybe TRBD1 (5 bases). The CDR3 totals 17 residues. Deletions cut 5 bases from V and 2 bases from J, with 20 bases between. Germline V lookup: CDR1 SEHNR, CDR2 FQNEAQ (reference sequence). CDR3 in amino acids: CASSPVLSGKDTDTQYF. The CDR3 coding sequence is TGTGCCAGCAGCCCTGTCCTCTCAGGGAAAGACACAGATACGCAGTATTTT.

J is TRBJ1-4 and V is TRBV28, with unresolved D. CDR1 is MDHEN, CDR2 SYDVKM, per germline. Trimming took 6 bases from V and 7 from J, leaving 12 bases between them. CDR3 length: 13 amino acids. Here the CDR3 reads CASRFPSGEKLFF. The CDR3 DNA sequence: TGTGCCAGCAGATTCCCGAGTGGTGAAAAACTGTTTTTT. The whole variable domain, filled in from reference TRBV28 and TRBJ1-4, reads DVKVTQSSRYLVKRTGEKVFLECVQDMDHENMFWYRQDPGLGLRLIYFSYDVKMKEKGDIPEGYSVSREKKERFSLILESASTNQTSMYLCASRFPSGEKLFFGSGTQLSVL.